This TCR beta chain appears in the sequencing data of a study of cytomegalovirus exposure and HLA in healthy donors. Study overall: Later analysis reported that the 120 or so validation repertoires shared the platform of the roughly 670 first-cohort repertoires.

Study-wide results and caveats: A list of about 160 TCR beta chains associated with cytomegalovirus was given. Diagnosis of cytomegalovirus status made by the classifier reportedly showed high specificity and sensitivity. Some public TCRs appeared in many individuals, while most sequences were rare.

The method was immunoSEQ multiplex PCR; TCRdb's version includes in-frame clones alone and lacks a portion of them. This table holds 130,000 or so clones, about nine tenths found once. Regarding this clone: Its antigen is unidentified.

The CDR3 is 14 residues long. The V end was cut by 5 bases, the J end by 8 bases, with 18 bases between. Germline CDR1 reads SGHVS; CDR2 reads FQNEAQ. The chain joins TRBV7-8 to TRBJ1-2, with D maybe TRBD1 (5 bases). The sample was PBMCs. This TCR was sampled from a woman between 25 and 40 years old in good health and CMV-seropositive. DNA of the CDR3: TGTGCCAGCAGCCCGAGGGCGACCGGGGGAGGCTACACCTTC. Protein: CASSPRATGGGYTF.